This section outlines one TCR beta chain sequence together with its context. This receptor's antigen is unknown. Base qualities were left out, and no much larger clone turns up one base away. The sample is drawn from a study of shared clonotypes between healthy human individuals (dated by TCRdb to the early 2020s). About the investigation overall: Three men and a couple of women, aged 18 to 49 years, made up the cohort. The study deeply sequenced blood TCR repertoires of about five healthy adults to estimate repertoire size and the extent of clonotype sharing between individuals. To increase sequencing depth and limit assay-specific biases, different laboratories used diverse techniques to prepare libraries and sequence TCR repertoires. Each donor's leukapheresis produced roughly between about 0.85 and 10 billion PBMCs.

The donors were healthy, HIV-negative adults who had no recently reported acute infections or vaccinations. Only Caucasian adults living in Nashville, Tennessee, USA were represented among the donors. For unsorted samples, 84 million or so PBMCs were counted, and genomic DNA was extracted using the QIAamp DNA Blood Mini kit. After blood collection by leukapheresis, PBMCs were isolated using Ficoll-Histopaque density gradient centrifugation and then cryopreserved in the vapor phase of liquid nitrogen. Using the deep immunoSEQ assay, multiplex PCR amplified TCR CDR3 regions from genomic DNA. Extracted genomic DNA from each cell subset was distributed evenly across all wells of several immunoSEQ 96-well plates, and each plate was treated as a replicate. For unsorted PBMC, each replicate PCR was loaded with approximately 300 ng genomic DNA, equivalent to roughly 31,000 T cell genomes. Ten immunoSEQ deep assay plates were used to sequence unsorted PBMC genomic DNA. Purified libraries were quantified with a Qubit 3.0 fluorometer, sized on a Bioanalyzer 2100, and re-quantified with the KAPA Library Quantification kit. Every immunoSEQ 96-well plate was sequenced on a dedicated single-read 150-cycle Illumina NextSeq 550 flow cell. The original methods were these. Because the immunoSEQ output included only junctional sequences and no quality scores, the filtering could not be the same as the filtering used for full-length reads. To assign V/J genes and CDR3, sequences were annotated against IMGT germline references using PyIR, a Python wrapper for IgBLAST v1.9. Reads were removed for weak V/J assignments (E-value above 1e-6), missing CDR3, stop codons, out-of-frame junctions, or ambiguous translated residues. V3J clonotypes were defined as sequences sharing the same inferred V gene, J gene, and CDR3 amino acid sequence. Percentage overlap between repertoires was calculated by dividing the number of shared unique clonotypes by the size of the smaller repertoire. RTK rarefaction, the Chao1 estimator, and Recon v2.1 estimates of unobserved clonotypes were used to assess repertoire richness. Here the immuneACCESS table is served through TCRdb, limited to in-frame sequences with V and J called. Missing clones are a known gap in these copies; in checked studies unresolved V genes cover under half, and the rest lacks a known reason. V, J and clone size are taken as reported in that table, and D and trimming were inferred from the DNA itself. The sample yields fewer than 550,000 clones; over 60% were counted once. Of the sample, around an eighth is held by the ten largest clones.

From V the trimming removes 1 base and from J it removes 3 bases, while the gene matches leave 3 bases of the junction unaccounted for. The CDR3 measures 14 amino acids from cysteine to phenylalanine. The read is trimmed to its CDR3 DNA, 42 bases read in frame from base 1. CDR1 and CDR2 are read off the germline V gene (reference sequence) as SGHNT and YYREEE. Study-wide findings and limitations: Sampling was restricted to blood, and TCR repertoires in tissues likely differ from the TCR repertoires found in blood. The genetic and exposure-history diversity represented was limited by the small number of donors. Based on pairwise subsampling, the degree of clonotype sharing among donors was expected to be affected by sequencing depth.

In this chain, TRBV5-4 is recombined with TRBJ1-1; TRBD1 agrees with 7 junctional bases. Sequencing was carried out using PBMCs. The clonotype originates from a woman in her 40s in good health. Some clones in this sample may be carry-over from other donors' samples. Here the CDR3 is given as CASSLWQGDTEAFF. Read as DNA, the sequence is TGTGCCAGCAGCTTGTGGCAGGGGGACACTGAAGCTTTCTTT.